The 8 T cell receptor beta chains below were found in one sample sequenced in a study of neurological immune-mediated disorders. TCRdb used MiXCR to reprocess the 5' RACE reads, holding one entry per CDR3 protein. The sample yields 30,000 to 40,000 distinct CDR3 sequences, approximately 12% seen once. The time point: technical triplicate 1. The sequencing input was PBMCs. These receptors were obtained from a man aged 55 to 70 with HTLV-1-associated myelopathy (HAM/TSP).

This clonotype was detected many times. The genes are TRBV5-1 and TRBJ1-1, with 12 positions matching TRBD1. CDR3 length: 16 residues. Germline V CDR1 and CDR2: SGHRS, YFSETQ. Trimming removed 0 bases from V and 6 bases from J; junction bases left unmatched: 6. The CDR3 region has the DNA TGCGCCAGCAGCTTGGCCCCGGGACAGGGGGCCTCTGAAGCTTTCTTT. This encodes CASSLAPGQGASEAFF.

There are many counts of this clonotype. The genes are TRBV12-3 or TRBV12-4 and TRBJ2-1, with D tentatively TRBD2 (5 bases). This CDR3 is built from 13 residues. The V and J ends lost 0 bases and 15 bases respectively, with 15 bases between them. DNA of the CDR3: TGTGCCAGCAGTTTAGCACTTTCCGGGATAGCGTTCTTC. This gives the protein CASSLALSGIAFF.

This rearrangement joins TRBV5-1 to TRBJ2-1; TRBD2 is a possible D gene (6 bases). Germline CDR1 SGHRS, CDR2 YFSETQ. Trimming shortened V by 4 bases and J by 0 bases, and 17 bases separated the two germline ends. The CDR3 is made up of 17 amino acids. CDR3 sequence: CASSRGIGGSSYNEQFF. As DNA, the CDR3 is TGCGCCAGCAGCCGGGGGATTGGGGGGAGCTCCTACAATGAGCAGTTCTTC.

In this sample, this clonotype turned up many times. This sequence joins TRBV20-1 and TRBJ1-1; the D gene is possibly TRBD1 (6 bases). This CDR3 region has 13 residues. The ends were cut back, 3 bases at V and 11 bases at J, with 19 bases in the middle. Looked up from germline, CDR1 is DFQATT and CDR2 is SNEGSKA (reference sequence). The CDR3 nucleotides are TGCAGTGCTAGCTCCGACAGGAGCCCTTCCGCTTTCTTT. It codes for CSASSDRSPSAFF.

In its sample, this clonotype ranks as medium-sized. The chain combines TRBV10-3 with TRBJ1-5; perhaps TRBD1 as D (6 bases). CDR3 length equals 17 residues. Germline V lookup: CDR1 ENHRY, CDR2 SYGVKD. V was cut by 10 bases and J by 6 bases, with 28 bases left in between. The CDR3 spells CATSSRGGVPSTQPQHF. The CDR3, as DNA: TGTGCCACTTCCTCGAGGGGGGGTGTACCGTCGACTCAGCCCCAGCATTTT.

This clonotype came up many times. V usage is TRBV7-2 and J usage is TRBJ2-4; 7 bases are shared with TRBD2. Losses at the gene ends were 0 bases for V and 0 bases for J; bases not matched to a gene: 5. This CDR3 spans 17 amino acids. Germline-derived CDR1 and CDR2 are SGHTA and FQGNSA. CDR3 sequence: CASSLAASGPAKNIQYF. The DNA for the CDR3 is TGTGCCAGCAGCTTAGCGGCTAGCGGTCCAGCCAAAAACATTCAGTACTTC.

This clonotype is labeled as medium-sized. The J gene is TRBJ1-1, the V gene TRBV29-1, with D uncertain. V gave up 7 bases and J gave up 3 bases, with 15 bases separating them. The CDR3 runs 13 residues. CDR1 and CDR2 from the germline V gene are SQVTM and ANQGSEA. The CDR3 region is CSANNIRDTEAFF. CDR3 nucleotide sequence: TGCAGCGCCAACAATATACGAGACACTGAAGCTTTCTTT.

There are many counts of this clonotype. CDR3 amino acids: CSARTQNFGYEQYF. CDR3 DNA: TGCAGTGCCCGGACACAAAATTTCGGATACGAGCAGTACTTC. V is TRBV20-1 and J is TRBJ2-7; weak D call: TRBD1 (5 bases). V was trimmed by 6 bases and J by 4 bases, leaving 19 bases between them. The V gene's germline CDR1 is DFQATT and CDR2 SNEGSKA (reference sequence). The CDR3 has 14 residues.